This is a list of T cell receptor beta chains from one sample in a study of blood T cell repertoires in COVID-19. The method was immunoSEQ multiplex PCR; TCRdb's version includes in-frame clones alone and lacks a portion of them. Of approximately 150,000 clones listed, approximately 86% are singletons. The sample was peripheral blood. The receptors stem from a man between 70 and 80 years old with acute or convalescent COVID-19. Both conserved end residues are trimmed from each CDR3. D genes are given only for firm matches.

TRBV28	TRBD1	13	ASSLGQGALNEQF
TRBV4-1	TRBD2	13	ASSKWTAGADTQY
TRBV6-1	-	14	ASSEFLLASGNTIY
TRBV5-1	-	14	ASSLVQGSRNTEAF
TRBV5-1	TRBD2	13	ASKSSGSVTDTQY
TRBV24-1	TRBD1	11	ATSDLTGGEQY
TRBV5-1	TRBD2	16	ASSPGGSGGLNYNEQF
TRBV5-4	TRBD1	13	ASSPGTALNSPLH
TRBV19	TRBD2	13	ASSLRGLAQETQY
TRBV6-5	TRBD1	13	ASRRQGNLPTEAF
TRBV7-2	-	11	ASSRLAEYEQY
TRBV27	TRBD1	11	ASSPDREGGYT